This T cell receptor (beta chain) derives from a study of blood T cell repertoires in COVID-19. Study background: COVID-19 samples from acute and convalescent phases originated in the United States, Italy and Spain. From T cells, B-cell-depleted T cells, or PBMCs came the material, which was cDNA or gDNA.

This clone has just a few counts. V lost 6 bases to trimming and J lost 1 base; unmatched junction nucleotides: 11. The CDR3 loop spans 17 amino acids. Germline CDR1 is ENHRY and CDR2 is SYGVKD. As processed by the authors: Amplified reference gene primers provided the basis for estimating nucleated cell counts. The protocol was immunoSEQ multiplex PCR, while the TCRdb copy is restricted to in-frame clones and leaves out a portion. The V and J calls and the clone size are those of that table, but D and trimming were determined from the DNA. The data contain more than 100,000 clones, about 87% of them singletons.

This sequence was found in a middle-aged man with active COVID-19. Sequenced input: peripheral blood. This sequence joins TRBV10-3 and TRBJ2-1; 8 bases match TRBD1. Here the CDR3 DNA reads TGTGCCATCAGGGGTGCAGGGGGCCTTATTTCCTACAATGAGCAGTTCTTC. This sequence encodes CAIRGAGGLISYNEQFF.